What follows are 20 T cell receptor beta chains derived from one specimen sequenced in a study of PD-1 blockade in classical Hodgkin lymphoma. Sequencing used immunoSEQ multiplex PCR; TCRdb keeps in-frame clones, though not all of them. Of about 15,000 clones detected, roughly 84% appear once; the ten largest clones hold 4.6%. Each patient's relapse followed autologous stem cell transplantation, and brentuximab vedotin exposure varied. Material: peripheral blood mononuclear cells (PBMCs), obtained at baseline. The receptors stem from a human donor with classical Hodgkin lymphoma.

This chain links TRBV5-4 with TRBJ2-4; 11 nucleotides match TRBD1. Germline-derived CDR1 and CDR2 are SGHNT and YYREEE (reference sequence). Losses at the gene ends were 4 bases for V and 7 bases for J; bases not matched to a gene: 1. The CDR3 has 13 residues. In DNA form, the CDR3 reads TGTGCCAGCAGCAGGACAGGGGGCAACATTCAGTACTTC. Its protein is CASSRTGGNIQYF.

The rearrangement uses TRBV10-3 and TRBJ1-6; possibly TRBD1 for D (5 bases). Germline lookup yields CDR1 ENHRY and CDR2 SYGVKD. V lost 10 bases, J lost 7 bases, and 11 bases lay in between. This CDR3 comprises 12 residues. This CDR3 reads CANGRGNSPLHF. CDR3 sequence (DNA): TGTGCCAACGGACGGGGGAATTCACCCCTCCACTTT.

This rearrangement joins TRBV6-5 to TRBJ2-3, with no clear D. The length of the CDR3 is 13 residues. CDR1 is MNHEY and CDR2 is SVGAGI in the germline V gene. Trimming left V 2 bases short and J 4 bases short, with 7 bases between. The CDR3: CASSYGSADTQYF. The CDR3 DNA is TGTGCCAGCAGTTACGGCTCGGCAGATACGCAGTATTTT.

The rearrangement links TRBV7-9 to TRBJ1-2; D might be TRBD1 (5 bases). This CDR3 is 14 amino acids long. The germline V and J ends were trimmed by 3 bases and 3 bases, with 11 bases remaining between them. CDR1 and CDR2 (germline): SEHNR, FQNEAQ (reference sequence). This CDR3 is CASSFGRGDYGYTF. In DNA, the CDR3 is TGTGCCAGCAGCTTCGGCCGGGGGGACTATGGCTACACCTTC.

The chain is built from TRBV28 and TRBJ2-7; TRBD2 matches 7 bases. CDR3 length equals 15 residues. From germline, CDR1 is MDHEN and CDR2 SYDVKM. The J segment lost 4 bases and the V segment lost 3 bases, leaving 9 bases of the junction unmatched. The CDR3 coding sequence is TGTGCCAGCAGTTTTGGTGCGGGAGCGGCATACGAGCAGTACTTC. It translates to CASSFGAGAAYEQYF.

The V call is TRBV2, the J call TRBJ1-5; TRBD1 might be the D (6 bases). This CDR3 is 15 amino acids long. Trimming took 5 bases from V and 7 from J, leaving 18 bases between them. In germline, CDR1 is SNHLY, CDR2 FYNNEI. In nucleotides, the CDR3 is TGTGCCAGCAGTAGAGGGGGAGGATTTGGGCAGCCCCAGCATTTT. Residues: CASSRGGGFGQPQHF. The full variable domain, rest sourced from reference TRBV2 and TRBJ1-5, is EPEVTQTPSHQVTQMGQEVILRCVPISNHLYFYWYRQILGQKVEFLVSFYNNEISEKSEIFDDQFSVERPDGSNFTLKIRSTKLEDSAMYFCASSRGGGFGQPQHFGDGTRLSIL.

The chain employs TRBV6-1 and TRBJ1-4; maybe TRBD1 (5 bases). With 8 bases removed from V and 7 bases from J, the gap between germline ends came to 14 bases. Germline V lookup: CDR1 MNHNS, CDR2 SASEGT. CDR3 size: 13 residues. CDR3 sequence reads: CASVTGESEKLFF. DNA for the CDR3: TGTGCCAGCGTTACGGGGGAGAGTGAAAAACTGTTTTTT.

The chain joins TRBV6-6 to TRBJ1-2, with TRBD1 matching 11 bases. Per the germline V gene, CDR1 is MNHNY and CDR2 is SVGAGI (reference sequence). The CDR3 sequence is 14 residues long. After removal of 6 bases from V and 8 bases from J, the junction contained 8 bases not matched to a gene. The CDR3 DNA reads TGTGCCAGCAGCCGGACAGGGGGCACGAGCGGCTACACCTTC. Its translation: CASSRTGGTSGYTF.

This chain uses TRBV7-2 with TRBJ2-7; D is possibly TRBD1 (6 bases). The CDR3 has 12 amino acids. Germline V CDR1 and CDR2: SGHTA, FQGNSA. V lost 4 bases and J lost 3, with 7 bases in between. The CDR3 DNA reads TGTGCCAGCAGCTGGACAGACTACGAGCAGTACTTC. This translates into CASSWTDYEQYF.

This sequence joins TRBV28 and TRBJ2-1; TRBD1 matches at 8 bases. CDR1 MDHEN and CDR2 SYDVKM come from the germline V gene. The CDR3 is 16 residues long. Trimming cost V 5 bases and J 3 bases; bases outside gene matches: 9. The CDR3 DNA follows: TGTGCCAGCAGTCACCAGGGGGCTGAACACTACAATGAGCAGTTCTTC. Encoded protein: CASSHQGAEHYNEQFF.

The rearrangement joins TRBV4-3 to TRBJ1-3; weak D call: TRBD1 (5 bases). Germline V gives CDR1 LGHNA, CDR2 YSLEER. Trimming stripped 3 bases from V and 4 bases from J, with 16 bases between. The CDR3 is 16 amino acids. CDR3 loop: CASSQTPSGWGNTIYF. DNA of the CDR3: TGCGCCAGCAGCCAGACTCCGTCAGGGTGGGGAAACACCATATATTTT.

The chain recombines TRBV21-1 with TRBJ1-3. TRBV21-1 is described as a pseudogene. CDR3 length: 12 amino acids. CDR3 loop: CASEGTGNTIYF. The CDR3 DNA is TGTGCCAGCGAGGGGACTGGAAACACCATATATTTT.

The CDR3 nucleotides are TGTGCCAGCAGCCACAGGAGCGGGAATACAGATACGCAGTATTTT. Residues: CASSHRSGNTDTQYF. The chain recombines TRBV4-2 with TRBJ2-3, with 7 bases that match TRBD2. From germline, CDR1 is LGHNA and CDR2 YNFKEQ. Losses at the gene ends were 3 bases for V and 3 bases for J; bases not matched to a gene: 6. The CDR3 sequence is 15 residues long.

V usage is TRBV28 and J usage is TRBJ2-3; weak D call: TRBD1 (6 bases). This CDR3 spans 15 amino acids. Trimming removed 7 bases at V and 7 bases at J, with 21 bases between. The germline CDR1 and CDR2 sequences are MDHEN and SYDVKM. CDR3 in amino acids: CASIERDTGRHTQYF. The CDR3, as DNA: TGTGCCAGCATAGAAAGGGACACAGGGCGCCATACGCAGTATTTT.

The CDR3 loop is CASSFLGLAPDTQYF. The CDR3 DNA sequence: TGTGCCAGCAGTTTTTTAGGACTAGCGCCAGATACGCAGTATTTT. The chain is built from TRBV28 and TRBJ2-3; 9 bases align to TRBD2. Germline CDR1 reads MDHEN; CDR2 reads SYDVKM. The J segment lost 4 bases and the V segment lost 3 bases, leaving 5 bases of the junction unmatched. The CDR3 is 15 residues long.

V usage is TRBV12-5 and J usage is TRBJ2-7; D is perhaps TRBD1 (6 bases). V was trimmed by 4 bases and J by 3 bases, leaving 7 bases between them. The germline V gene has CDR1 LGHNT and CDR2 FRNRAP. There are 12 residues in the CDR3. The CDR3 region has the DNA TGTGCTAGTGGTTCGGACAGCTACGAGCAGTACTTC. As protein: CASGSDSYEQYF.

CDR3 DNA sequence: TGTGCCAGCAGCTTGAGACGTAACACTGAAGCTTTCTTT. Its translation: CASSLRRNTEAFF. The rearrangement uses TRBV5-6 and TRBJ1-1; D remains ambiguous. V was cut by 1 base and J by 2 bases, with 6 bases left in between. Germline values: CDR1 SGHDT, CDR2 YYEEEE. There are 13 residues in the CDR3.

This chain uses TRBV11-3 with TRBJ2-3, with 12 bases matching TRBD2. The germline gives CDR1 SGHNT, CDR2 YENEEA. With V trimmed by 4 bases and J by 2 bases, 13 bases remained unmatched. The CDR3 is 19 amino acids. CDR3 sequence: CASSYGLAGPNPFTDTQYF. The CDR3 DNA is TGTGCCAGCAGCTACGGACTAGCGGGGCCTAACCCCTTCACAGATACGCAGTATTTT.

This clone occurred once. The chain is built from TRBV19 and TRBJ2-6; perhaps D is TRBD1 or TRBD2 (5 bases each). From germline, CDR1 is LNHDA and CDR2 SQIVND (reference sequence). There are 16 residues in the CDR3. With 4 bases removed from V and 2 bases from J, the gap between germline ends came to 12 bases. Here the CDR3 DNA reads TGTGCCAGTAGTACGGCCAGGGACCCTGGGGCCAACGTCCTGACTTTC. Its protein is CASSTARDPGANVLTF.

This clone was seen just once. The chain recombines TRBV5-1 with TRBJ1-2, with D hard to call. Germline V gene sequence: CDR1 SGHRS, CDR2 YFSETQ. V lost 2 bases and J 5 bases, leaving 16 bases between the germline ends. The CDR3 length is 15 residues. In DNA, the CDR3 is TGCGCCAGCAGCTTCGGATCTGGCCCAAATTATGGCTACACCTTC. Translating gives CASSFGSGPNYGYTF.